Shown below are 18 T cell receptor beta chains from a single sample sequenced in a study of CD8 T cells in Susac syndrome. Reverse transcription of about 0.5 to 1 ug RNA was carried out with random hexamers. Each CDR3 protein gets one entry after TCRdb re-called the immunoSEQ multiplex PCR reads with MiXCR. The data contain tens of thousands of distinct CDR3 sequences, roughly 96% of them seen just once; the ten biggest clones take up 0.62%. The material sequenced was CD8+ T cells from PBMCs. Receptors originate from a human donor with Susac syndrome.

The CDR3 DNA sequence: TGCGCCAGCAGCTTGAGGCCTTGGGGGGATTTGAACACTGAAGCTTTCTTT. This encodes CASSLRPWGDLNTEAFF. The rearrangement joins TRBV5-1 to TRBJ1-1, with D maybe TRBD1 (5 bases). CDR1 and CDR2 (germline): SGHRS, YFSETQ. Trimming cost V 1 base and J 0 bases, with 16 bases left between them. CDR3 length: 17 amino acids.

The rearrangement uses TRBV7-9 and TRBJ2-1; D is unresolved. This CDR3 contains 13 residues. Germline V lookup: CDR1 SEHNR, CDR2 FQNEAQ (reference sequence). The ends were cut back, 1 base at V and 7 bases at J, with 8 bases in the middle. CDR3 DNA: TGTGCCAGCAGCTTAGTCGCTGCGAATGAGCAGTTCTTC. Protein: CASSLVAANEQFF.

V gene TRBV29-1 combines with J gene TRBJ1-5; unclear D gene. CDR3 length: 14 residues. The germline V gene has CDR1 SQVTM and CDR2 ANQGSEA. Between the trimmed V and J ends, which lost 1 base and 11 bases, there was a span of 18 bases. The CDR3 is CSVEVGQPSRSQHF. DNA of the CDR3: TGCAGCGTTGAAGTAGGCCAGCCATCTAGGTCCCAGCATTTT.

The gene calls are TRBV28 and TRBJ1-1; the D gene is possibly TRBD1 (5 bases). This CDR3 has 16 residues. Deletions cut 5 bases from V and 5 bases from J, with 21 bases between. From germline, CDR1 is MDHEN and CDR2 SYDVKM. DNA for the CDR3: TGTGCCAGCAGTGTACAAACGCCGGGACCTCGGACTGAAGCTTTCTTT. Encoded protein: CASSVQTPGPRTEAFF. The variable domain in full, with the rest retrieved from reference TRBV28 and TRBJ1-1, is DVKVTQSSRYLVKRTGEKVFLECVQDMDHENMFWYRQDPGLGLRLIYFSYDVKMKEKGDIPEGYSVSREKKERFSLILESASTNQTSMYLCASSVQTPGPRTEAFFGQGTRLTVV.

The sample holds one count of this clonotype. This chain joins TRBV24-1 and TRBJ1-5; tentatively, D is TRBD1 (6 bases). V lost 7 bases, J lost 1 base, and 10 bases lay in between. Germline V CDR1 and CDR2: KGHDR, SFDVKD. The CDR3 runs 14 residues. DNA for the CDR3: TGTGCCACCAGCCCCAGGGGAAGCAATCAGCCCCAGCATTTT. It specifies CATSPRGSNQPQHF.

The chain combines TRBV28 with TRBJ1-2; 7 bases map to TRBD1. Germline lookup yields CDR1 MDHEN and CDR2 SYDVKM. Unmatched junction bases numbered 14, after V lost 5 bases and J lost 8 bases. This CDR3 has 15 residues. In DNA form, the CDR3 reads TGTGCCAGCAGTCCCCCGAGGACAGGAACTGGGGGCTACACCTTC. It specifies CASSPPRTGTGGYTF.

The V gene is TRBV7-9, the J gene TRBJ1-1, with D uncertain. Trimming shortened V by 5 bases and J by 4 bases, and 17 bases separated the two germline ends. The germline CDR1 and CDR2 sequences are SEHNR and FQNEAQ (reference sequence). This CDR3 region has 15 residues. The CDR3 protein is CASSPPTGSSTEAFF. The CDR3, as DNA: TGTGCCAGCAGCCCCCCGACGGGGTCGAGCACTGAAGCTTTCTTT.

The CDR3 sequence is CASSDKVGQKGYTF. CDR3 coding DNA: TGCGCCAGCAGCGATAAAGTAGGGCAGAAGGGCTACACCTTC. This chain uses TRBV5-1 with TRBJ1-2; no reliable D call. V lost 4 bases and J 8 bases, leaving 18 bases between the germline ends. The CDR3 is 14 residues long. Per the germline V gene, CDR1 is SGHRS and CDR2 is YFSETQ.

The chain carries TRBV5-6 and TRBJ2-3; D remains ambiguous. CDR1 and CDR2 from the germline V gene are SGHDT and YYEEEE. The CDR3 contains 11 residues. V was clipped by 3 bases and J by 10 bases, with 9 bases between them. The CDR3 region is CASSSEYAQYF. In DNA form, the CDR3 reads TGTGCCAGCAGCTCCGAATATGCGCAGTATTTT.

The chain has TRBV5-1 and TRBJ2-2, with D uncertain. Germline CDR1 and CDR2: SGHRS and YFSETQ. CDR3 length equals 14 residues. V gave up 4 bases and J gave up 3 bases, with 10 bases separating them. The CDR3 region is CASSPDGYTGELFF. As DNA, the CDR3 is TGCGCCAGCAGCCCGGACGGGTACACCGGGGAGCTGTTTTTT.

This chain joins TRBV14 and TRBJ1-2; TRBD1 might be the D (6 bases). Germline CDR1 is SGHDN and CDR2 is FVKESK. Trimming took off 1 base at V and 4 bases at J, with 13 bases between the two ends. The CDR3 contains 15 residues. CDR3 residues: CASSQVPGAGYGYTF. For the CDR3, the DNA is TGTGCCAGCAGCCAAGTTCCGGGGGCCGGCTATGGCTACACCTTC.

V usage is TRBV6-2 or TRBV6-3 and J usage is TRBJ1-1; D not certain. The length of the CDR3 is 13 residues. In germline, CDR1 is MNHEY, CDR2 SVGEGT. The CDR3, as DNA: TGTGCAGCCCTTCGAGACACCTACACTGAAGCTTTCTTT. This sequence encodes CAALRDTYTEAFF.

The chain couples TRBV7-2 to TRBJ2-7; D unresolved. Per the germline V gene, CDR1 is SGHTA and CDR2 is FQGNSA. Trimming left V 1 base short and J 2 bases short, with 12 bases between. The CDR3 spans 15 residues. Here the CDR3 DNA reads TGTGCCAGCAGCTTAGTTCGGCAGTCAACCTACGAGCAGTACTTC. Translating gives CASSLVRQSTYEQYF. The full variable domain, in which reference TRBV7-2 and TRBJ2-7 provide the parts outside the CDR3, is GAGVSQSPSNKVTEKGKDVELRCDPISGHTALYWYRQSLGQGLEFLIYFQGNSAPDKSGLPSDRFSAERTGGSVSTLTIQRTQQEDSAVYLCASSLVRQSTYEQYFGPGTRLTVT.

The V gene is TRBV29-1, the J gene TRBJ1-1; D call uncertain. Germline CDR1 is SQVTM and CDR2 is ANQGSEA. The CDR3 length is 9 residues. The V end was cut by 4 bases, the J end by 11 bases, with 8 bases between. This chain's CDR3 is CSVVACAFF. The CDR3 DNA reads TGCAGCGTTGTGGCGTGCGCTTTCTTT.

The chain couples TRBV27 to TRBJ1-5, with TRBD1 matching over 9 bases. Germline V gene sequence: CDR1 MNHEY, CDR2 SMNVEV (reference sequence). The CDR3 extends over 15 amino acids. V dropped 5 bases and J dropped 6; count of bases not matched to a gene: 8. CDR3 coding DNA: TGTGCCAGCAGTCCCCGGGACAGGGAGGGTCAGCCCCAGCATTTT. This translates into CASSPRDREGQPQHF.

There are a few counts of this clonotype. V gene TRBV6-1 combines with J gene TRBJ2-3; D is unclear. The CDR3 is 13 residues long. CDR1 is MNHNS, CDR2 SASEGT, per germline. The ends were cut back, 6 bases at V and 4 bases at J, with 11 bases in the middle. The CDR3 DNA reads TGTGCCAGCAGCCTATCAAGGGCAGATACGCAGTATTTT. This translates into CASSLSRADTQYF.

The chain carries TRBV19 and TRBJ1-1; TRBD1 matches at 8 bases. Germline CDR1 and CDR2: LNHDA and SQIVND (reference sequence). The CDR3 runs to 19 residues. J was trimmed by 4 bases and V by 1 base; bases with no gene match: 17. The CDR3 spells CASSIVGGRGTGRFTEAFF. CDR3 coding DNA: TGTGCCAGTAGTATAGTAGGCGGCCGGGGGACAGGAAGGTTCACTGAAGCTTTCTTT.

This clonotype was observed a single time. The gene calls are TRBV30 and TRBJ1-6; the match to TRBD1 covers 7 bases. Germline assignment: CDR1 GTSNPN and CDR2 SVGIG (reference sequence). The CDR3 length is 14 residues. J lost 9 bases, V lost 3 bases, and 8 bases had no gene match. The CDR3 DNA reads as TGTGCCTGGAGCCCTGACAGGGAGGCTTCACCCCTCCACTTT. This translates into CAWSPDREASPLHF.